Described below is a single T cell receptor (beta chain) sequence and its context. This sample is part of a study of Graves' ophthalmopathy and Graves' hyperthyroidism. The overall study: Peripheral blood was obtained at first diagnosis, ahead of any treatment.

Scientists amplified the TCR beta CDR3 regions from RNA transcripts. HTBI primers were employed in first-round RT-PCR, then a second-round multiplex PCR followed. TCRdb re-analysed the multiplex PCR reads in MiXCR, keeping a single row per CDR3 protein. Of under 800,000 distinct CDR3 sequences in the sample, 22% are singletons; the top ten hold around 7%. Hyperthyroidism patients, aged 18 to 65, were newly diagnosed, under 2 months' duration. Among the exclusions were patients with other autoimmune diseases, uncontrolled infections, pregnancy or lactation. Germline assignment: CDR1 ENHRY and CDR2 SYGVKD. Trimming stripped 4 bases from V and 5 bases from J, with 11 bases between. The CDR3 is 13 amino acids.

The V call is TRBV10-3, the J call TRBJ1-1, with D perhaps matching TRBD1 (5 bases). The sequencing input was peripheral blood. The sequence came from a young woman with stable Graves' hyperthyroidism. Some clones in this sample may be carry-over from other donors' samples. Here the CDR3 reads CAISGTSRTEAFF. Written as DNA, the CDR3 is TGTGCCATCAGTGGGACAAGTCGGACTGAAGCTTTCTTT.